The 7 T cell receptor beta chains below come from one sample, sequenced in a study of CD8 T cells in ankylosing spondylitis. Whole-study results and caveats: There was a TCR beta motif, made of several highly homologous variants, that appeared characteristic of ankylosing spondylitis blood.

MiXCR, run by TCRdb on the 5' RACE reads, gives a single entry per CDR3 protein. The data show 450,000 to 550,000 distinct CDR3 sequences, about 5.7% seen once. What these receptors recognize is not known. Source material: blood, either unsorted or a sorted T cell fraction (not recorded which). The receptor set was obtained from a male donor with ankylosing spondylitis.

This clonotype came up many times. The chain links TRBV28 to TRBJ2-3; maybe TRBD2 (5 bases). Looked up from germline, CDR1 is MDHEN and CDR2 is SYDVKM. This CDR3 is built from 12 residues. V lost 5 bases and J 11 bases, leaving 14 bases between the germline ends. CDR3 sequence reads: CASSMIRRRQYF. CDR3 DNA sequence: TGTGCCAGCAGTATGATAAGGAGGAGGCAGTATTTT.

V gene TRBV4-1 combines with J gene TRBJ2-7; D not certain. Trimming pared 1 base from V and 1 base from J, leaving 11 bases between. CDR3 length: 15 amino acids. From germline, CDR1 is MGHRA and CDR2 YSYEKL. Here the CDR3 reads CASSQVRQESYEQYF. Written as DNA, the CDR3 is TGCGCCAGCAGCCAAGTACGGCAGGAGTCCTACGAGCAGTACTTC.

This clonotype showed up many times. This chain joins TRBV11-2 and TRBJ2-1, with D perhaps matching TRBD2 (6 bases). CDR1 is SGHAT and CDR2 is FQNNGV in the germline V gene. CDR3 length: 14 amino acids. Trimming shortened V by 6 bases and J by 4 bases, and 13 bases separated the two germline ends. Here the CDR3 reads CASSWGTLYNEQFF. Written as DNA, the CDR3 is TGTGCCAGCAGTTGGGGGACTTTGTACAATGAGCAGTTCTTC.

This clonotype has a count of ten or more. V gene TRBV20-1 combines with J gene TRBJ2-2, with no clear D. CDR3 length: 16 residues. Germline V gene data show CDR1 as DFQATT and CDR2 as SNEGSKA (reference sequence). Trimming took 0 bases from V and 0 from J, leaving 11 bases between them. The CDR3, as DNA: TGCAGTGCTAGAGACCCCCTAGATACGAACACCGGGGAGCTGTTTTTT. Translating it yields CSARDPLDTNTGELFF.

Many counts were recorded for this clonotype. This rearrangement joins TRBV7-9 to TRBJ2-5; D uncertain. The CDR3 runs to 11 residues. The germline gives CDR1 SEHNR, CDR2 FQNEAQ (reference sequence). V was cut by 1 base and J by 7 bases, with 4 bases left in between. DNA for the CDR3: TGTGCCAGCAGCTTAGTTGGGACCCAGTACTTC. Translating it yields CASSLVGTQYF.

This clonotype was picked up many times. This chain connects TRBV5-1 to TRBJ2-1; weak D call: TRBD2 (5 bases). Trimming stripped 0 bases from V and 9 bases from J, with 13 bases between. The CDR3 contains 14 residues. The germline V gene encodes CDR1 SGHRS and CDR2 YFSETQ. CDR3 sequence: CASSLGTTAGEQFF. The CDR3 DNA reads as TGCGCCAGCAGCTTGGGGACCACGGCGGGTGAGCAGTTCTTC.

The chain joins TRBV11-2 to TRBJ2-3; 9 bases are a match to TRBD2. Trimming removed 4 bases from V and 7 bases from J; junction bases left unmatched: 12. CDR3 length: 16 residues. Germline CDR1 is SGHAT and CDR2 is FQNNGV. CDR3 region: CASSYTRGGRAHTQYF. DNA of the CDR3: TGTGCCAGCAGCTACACCCGTGGCGGGAGGGCCCATACGCAGTATTTT.